The 15 T cell receptor beta chains presented below share a single source sample, sequenced in a study of blood T cell repertoires in COVID-19. TCRdb keeps only in-frame clones here, not all; method: immunoSEQ multiplex PCR. The sample has some 700,000 clones; just under 90% are singletons. The sequenced sample consisted of peripheral blood. The origin of the receptors is a woman aged 18-35 years with acute or convalescent COVID-19.

The gene calls are TRBV20-1 and TRBJ2-3, with a possible D match to TRBD2 (5 bases). The V end lost 5 bases, the J end lost 6 bases, and 9 bases lay between the germline ends. The CDR3 length is 11 residues. In germline, CDR1 is DFQATT, CDR2 SNEGSKA (reference sequence). The CDR3 sequence is CSASSRDTQYF. The CDR3 DNA is TGCAGTGCTTCTAGCCGTGATACGCAGTATTTT.

As concerns this clone: Distinct nucleotide sequences in the sample also encode this CDR3. V usage is TRBV19 and J usage is TRBJ2-2; the match to TRBD1 covers 7 bases. This CDR3 is built from 14 residues. Trimming cost V 5 bases and J 0 bases; bases outside gene matches: 0. Germline CDR1 LNHDA, CDR2 SQIVND (reference sequence). The CDR3 bases are TGTGCCAGTAGTGGGACAGCGAACACCGGGGAGCTGTTTTTT. This translates into CASSGTANTGELFF.

V usage is TRBV18 and J usage is TRBJ1-2, with D maybe TRBD1 (6 bases). The CDR3 has 13 amino acids. Germline V CDR1 and CDR2: KGHSH, LQKENI. The germline V and J ends were trimmed by 5 bases and 4 bases, with 11 bases remaining between them. CDR3: CASSREGGYGYTF. CDR3 bases: TGTGCCAGCTCAAGGGAAGGGGGCTATGGCTACACCTTC.

J is TRBJ1-2 and V is TRBV6-5; D might be TRBD1 (5 bases). CDR1 and CDR2 (germline): MNHEY, SVGAGI. This CDR3 region has 14 residues. The germline V and J ends were trimmed by 6 bases and 8 bases, with 19 bases remaining between them. The DNA for the CDR3 is TGTGCCAGCAGCCCCCGACAGATCACGTCGGGCTACACCTTC. Amino acid sequence: CASSPRQITSGYTF.

The chain uses TRBV23-1 and TRBJ1-2, with 8 nucleotides matching TRBD1. TRBV23-1 counts as an open reading frame of uncertain function. CDR3 size: 14 residues. Germline trimming cut 9 bases from V and 6 bases from J; bases unmatched to any gene: 12. CDR3 sequence reads: CARRQGRQGNGYTF. DNA for the CDR3: TGCGCCAGACGGCAGGGGAGACAGGGGAATGGCTACACCTTC.

The rearrangement uses TRBV5-8 and TRBJ2-3, with 7 bases lining up with TRBD1. The CDR3 is 16 amino acids. Trimming took 3 bases from V and 3 from J; bases not matched to a gene: 10. CDR1 SGHTS and CDR2 YDEGEE come from the germline V gene. In DNA, the CDR3 is TGTGCCAGCAGCTACCTAGGGGGCCATGGAACAGATACGCAGTATTTT. Translated: CASSYLGGHGTDTQYF. The full variable domain, in which reference TRBV5-8 and TRBJ2-3 provide the parts outside the CDR3, is EAGVTQSPTHLIKTRGQQATLRCSPISGHTSVYWYQQALGLGLQFLLWYDEGEERNRGNFPPRFSGRQFPNYSSELNVNALELEDSALYLCASSYLGGHGTDTQYFGPGTRLTVL.

V gene TRBV27 combines with J gene TRBJ2-3; the D gene is possibly TRBD1 (5 bases). The CDR3 covers 14 residues. Germline V lookup: CDR1 MNHEY, CDR2 SMNVEV (reference sequence). V lost 3 bases to trimming and J lost 1 base, with 8 bases between them. The CDR3 loop reads CASSFVGGTDTQYF. CDR3 nucleotides: TGTGCCAGCAGTTTTGTAGGGGGCACAGATACGCAGTATTTT.

V and J are TRBV18 and TRBJ1-1; a weak D match, TRBD1 (6 bases). CDR3 length: 17 amino acids. The V gene's germline CDR1 is KGHSH and CDR2 LQKENI. The V end was cut by 2 bases, the J end by 4 bases, with 20 bases between. CDR3 region: CASSPGGGGRTGTEAFF. CDR3 bases: TGTGCCAGCTCACCAGGTGGGGGCGGACGGACGGGCACTGAAGCTTTCTTT. The entire variable domain, with the rest obtained from reference TRBV18 and TRBJ1-1, is as follows: NAGVMQNPRHLVRRRGQEARLRCSPMKGHSHVYWYRQLPEEGLKFMVYLQKENIIDESGMPKERFSAEFPKEGPSILRIQQVVRGDSAAYFCASSPGGGGRTGTEAFFGQGTRLTVV.

This clone was counted only a few times. Other nucleotide sequences in the sample specify the same CDR3. The J gene is TRBJ2-7, the V gene TRBV5-1; D unresolved. The germline V gene has CDR1 SGHRS and CDR2 YFSETQ. Trimming removed 4 bases from V and 0 bases from J, with 5 bases in between. The length of the CDR3 is 12 residues. CDR3 nucleotide sequence: TGCGCCAGCAGCCGCGACTCCTACGAGCAGTACTTC. This codes for CASSRDSYEQYF. The variable domain in full, with the rest retrieved from reference TRBV5-1 and TRBJ2-7, is KAGVTQTPRYLIKTRGQQVTLSCSPISGHRSVSWYQQTPGQGLQFLFEYFSETQRNKGNFPGRFSGRQFSNSRSEMNVSTLELGDSALYLCASSRDSYEQYFGPGTRLTVT.

The J gene is TRBJ1-2, the V gene TRBV2, with D possibly matching TRBD1 (6 bases). This CDR3 is built from 14 residues. Germline loops: CDR1 SNHLY, CDR2 FYNNEI. V was shortened by 6 bases and J by 8 bases, with 19 bases between the two germline ends. CDR3 coding DNA: TGTGCCAGCAGAATTTCGGGGGGCGCGGAGGGCTACACCTTC. This sequence encodes CASRISGGAEGYTF.

The chain has TRBV4-1 and TRBJ1-1; D is perhaps TRBD1 (6 bases). Trimming left V 6 bases short and J 4 bases short, with 12 bases between. Germline CDR1 reads MGHRA; CDR2 reads YSYEKL. This CDR3 contains 13 residues. The DNA for the CDR3 is TGCGCCAGCAGTCGGACAGCCTTCACTGAAGCTTTCTTT. Translation: CASSRTAFTEAFF.

This clone was detected a few times. The chain is built from TRBV4-1 and TRBJ1-2; TRBD1 is a possible D gene (5 bases). Germline values: CDR1 MGHRA, CDR2 YSYEKL. The CDR3 sequence is 14 residues long. V lost 4 bases and J 6 bases, leaving 15 bases between the germline ends. CDR3 coding DNA: TGCGCCAGCAGCCGCCTCCCGACCAGGGATGGCTACACCTTC. This gives the protein CASSRLPTRDGYTF.

This clone came up once. V and J are TRBV5-6 and TRBJ1-5, with 8 bases fitting TRBD1. With 0 bases clipped from V and 4 bases from J, the junction kept 3 bases outside the gene matches. This CDR3 is built from 15 residues. Germline V gene sequence: CDR1 SGHDT, CDR2 YYEEEE. The DNA for the CDR3 is TGTGCCAGCAGCTTGGGCAGGGGGCTAAATCAGCCCCAGCATTTT. It codes for CASSLGRGLNQPQHF.

This chain uses TRBV7-9 with TRBJ2-5; D perhaps matches TRBD2 (6 bases). This CDR3 has 16 amino acids. V dropped 5 bases and J dropped 3 bases, with 19 bases sitting between them. Germline CDR1 reads SEHNR; CDR2 reads FQNEAQ (reference sequence). The CDR3 nucleotides are TGTGCCAGCAGCCAAGGGGTGGCGGGGTTCGAAGAGACCCAGTACTTC. This encodes CASSQGVAGFEETQYF.

This chain links TRBV4-2 with TRBJ2-3, with D unclear. CDR1 is LGHNA, CDR2 YNFKEQ, per germline. V was trimmed by 0 bases and J by 6 bases, leaving 7 bases between them. The CDR3 spans 13 residues. The CDR3 is CASSQDIGDTQYF. The DNA for the CDR3 is TGTGCCAGCAGCCAAGATATTGGCGATACGCAGTATTTT.